The 10 T cell receptor beta chains listed next were all sequenced from one sample in a study of cytomegalovirus exposure and HLA in healthy donors. The PCR used 60 Vbeta and 13 Jbeta primers. This table comes from immunoSEQ multiplex PCR, and its TCRdb copy is limited to in-frame clones, with some not included. The sample lists approximately 97,000 clones, 81% seen once, with approximately 4.2% in the top ten. The specimen was PBMCs. The origin of the receptors is a woman in her sixties or seventies in good health and CMV-seropositive.

The chain employs TRBV7-9 and TRBJ2-1; 9 nucleotides agree with TRBD2. This CDR3 spans 18 amino acids. Per germline, CDR1 SEHNR and CDR2 FQNEAQ (reference sequence). Unmatched junction bases numbered 15, after V lost 1 base and J lost 8 bases. The CDR3 loop is CASSLGGGGAGGRDEQFF. The CDR3 DNA reads TGTGCCAGCAGCTTAGGGGGGGGAGGAGCGGGAGGTCGGGATGAGCAGTTCTTC.

The V and J genes are TRBV11-3 and TRBJ2-1; D unclear. With 3 bases removed from V and 7 bases from J, the gap between germline ends came to 4 bases. In germline, CDR1 is SGHNT, CDR2 YENEEA. The CDR3 is 11 amino acids. CDR3 nucleotide sequence: TGTGCCAGCAGCTTCGAGAATGAGCAGTTCTTC. As protein: CASSFENEQFF.

The genes are TRBV7-2 and TRBJ1-1, with D perhaps TRBD1 (5 bases). The length of the CDR3 is 14 residues. Trimming took 3 bases from V and 1 from J, leaving 9 bases between them. Germline V gene lookup returns CDR1 SGHTA and CDR2 FQGNSA. This CDR3 is CASSFIRENTEAFF. The CDR3 nucleotides are TGTGCCAGCAGCTTTATCAGGGAGAACACTGAAGCTTTCTTT. Full variable domain (missing parts from reference TRBV7-2 and TRBJ1-1): GAGVSQSPSNKVTEKGKDVELRCDPISGHTALYWYRQSLGQGLEFLIYFQGNSAPDKSGLPSDRFSAERTGGSVSTLTIQRTQQEDSAVYLCASSFIRENTEAFFGQGTRLTVV.

The chain has TRBV9 and TRBJ1-1; D unresolved. The CDR3 is made up of 15 amino acids. Per the germline V gene, CDR1 is SGDLS and CDR2 is YYNGEE. V shed 0 bases and J shed 4 bases, with 13 bases lying between them. CDR3 nucleotide sequence: TGTGCCAGCAGCGTAGGTTTTATGCGGATCACTGAAGCTTTCTTT. Its translation is CASSVGFMRITEAFF.

The chain uses TRBV30 and TRBJ2-7; 7 positions agree with TRBD2. The CDR3 loop spans 14 amino acids. After removal of 2 bases from V and 2 bases from J, the junction contained 6 bases not matched to a gene. The germline V gene has CDR1 GTSNPN and CDR2 SVGIG (reference sequence). The CDR3: CAWSRGSGAYEQYF. The CDR3 DNA follows: TGTGCCTGGAGTCGAGGGAGCGGGGCCTACGAGCAGTACTTC.

The DNA of the CDR3 is TGTGCCAGCAGCCACCTAGATAGCAATCAGCCCCAGCATTTT. It codes for CASSHLDSNQPQHF. V gene TRBV6-5 combines with J gene TRBJ1-5; D not resolved. Germline lookup yields CDR1 MNHEY and CDR2 SVGAGI. The V end was cut by 6 bases, the J end by 0 bases, with 9 bases between. This CDR3 spans 14 amino acids.

V and J are TRBV6-5 and TRBJ1-1; D call uncertain. V was cut by 5 bases and J by 6 bases, with 7 bases left in between. The CDR3 has 11 residues. Germline CDR1 is MNHEY and CDR2 is SVGAGI. This CDR3 is CASSEASEAFF. DNA for the CDR3: TGTGCCAGCAGTGAAGCTTCTGAAGCTTTCTTT.

The CDR3 coding sequence is TGCGCCAGCAGCTTTGAGACAGGGAACACCGGGGAGCTGTTTTTT. Translation gives CASSFETGNTGELFF. The J gene is TRBJ2-2, the V gene TRBV5-1, with D perhaps TRBD1 (6 bases). This CDR3 is built from 15 residues. CDR1 is SGHRS, CDR2 YFSETQ, per germline. V was pared by 2 bases and J by 1 base, with 9 bases between.

This chain links TRBV19 with TRBJ2-5; TRBD1 might be the D (5 bases). The CDR3 is 15 amino acids. Germline V gene sequence: CDR1 LNHDA, CDR2 SQIVND (reference sequence). V shed 0 bases and J shed 8 bases, with 16 bases lying between them. DNA of the CDR3: TGTGCCAGTAGTATAGATTCCGTTCTTCAGGGCACCCAGTACTTC. Amino acid sequence: CASSIDSVLQGTQYF.

This sequence joins TRBV2 and TRBJ2-1; 14 bases match TRBD2. Germline V CDR1 and CDR2: SNHLY, FYNNEI. There are 14 residues in the CDR3. V was pared by 8 bases and J by 5 bases, with 2 bases of the junction left unmatched. The CDR3 protein is CASVGLAGDNEQFF. CDR3 bases: TGTGCCAGCGTGGGACTAGCGGGGGACAATGAGCAGTTCTTC.